What follows are 30 T cell receptor beta chains derived from one specimen sequenced in a study of shared clonotypes between healthy human individuals. Only in-frame clones appear in the TCRdb table, and some are missing; sequencing was by immunoSEQ multiplex PCR. The profile shows approximately 530,000 clones, about 96% of them singletons. Sequenced: naive CD4+ T cells sorted from blood. Subset given: CD45RA+ positively selected. The origin of the receptors is a woman aged 25 to 39 in good health.

As for this clone: Other nucleotide sequences in the sample specify the same CDR3. The chain recombines TRBV5-1 with TRBJ1-4; D is unresolved. The CDR3 is made up of 14 amino acids. Germline V gene lookup returns CDR1 SGHRS and CDR2 YFSETQ. The ends were cut back, 2 bases at V and 0 bases at J, with 5 bases in the middle. The CDR3 protein is CASSLLATNEKLFF. For the CDR3, the DNA is TGCGCCAGCAGCTTACTGGCAACTAATGAAAAACTGTTTTTT.

The CDR3 loop is CAISGTGKGTEAFF. CDR3 nucleotide sequence: TGTGCCATCAGTGGGACAGGGAAGGGCACTGAAGCTTTCTTT. The rearrangement uses TRBV10-3 and TRBJ1-1, with TRBD1 matching 8 bases. CDR3 length: 14 amino acids. Losses at the gene ends were 4 bases for V and 4 bases for J; bases not matched to a gene: 5. Looked up from germline, CDR1 is ENHRY and CDR2 is SYGVKD.

This clone was seen once. The chain uses TRBV6-5 and TRBJ2-5; TRBD2 agrees at 7 bases. The end of the DNA aligns better with TRBJ2-7, so the J call may be wrong. This CDR3 has 15 amino acids. From germline, CDR1 is MNHEY and CDR2 SVGAGI. The CDR3 DNA sequence: TGTGCCAGCAGTTACTCGCCTAGCGGAAACTACGAGCAGTACTTC. Translation: CASSYSPSGNYEQYF.

The chain links TRBV28 to TRBJ1-3; TRBD1 might be the D (5 bases). The CDR3 contains 15 residues. Germline loops: CDR1 MDHEN, CDR2 SYDVKM. The V and J ends lost 7 bases and 1 base respectively, with 14 bases between them. In nucleotides, the CDR3 is TGTGCCAGCATTGGGGGGGATCTATCTGGAAACACCATATATTTT. Its translation is CASIGGDLSGNTIYF.

This chain joins TRBV5-1 and TRBJ1-3; D is undetermined. Germline assignment: CDR1 SGHRS and CDR2 YFSETQ. The V and J ends lost 0 bases and 0 bases respectively, with 7 bases between them. The CDR3 extends over 15 amino acids. The CDR3 sequence is CASSLELLSGNTIYF. DNA of the CDR3: TGCGCCAGCAGCTTGGAACTACTCTCTGGAAACACCATATATTTT.

The rearrangement uses TRBV28 and TRBJ2-7; 7 positions agree with TRBD2. Unmatched junction bases numbered 9, after V lost 3 bases and J lost 4 bases. Germline assignment: CDR1 MDHEN and CDR2 SYDVKM. This CDR3 is 15 amino acids long. CDR3 coding DNA: TGTGCCAGCAGTTTTTCGGGGGGTTCGAATTACGAGCAGTACTTC. Amino acids: CASSFSGGSNYEQYF.

This sequence joins TRBV6-6 and TRBJ1-4, with 10 bases lining up with TRBD1. This CDR3 is built from 16 residues. Germline loops: CDR1 MNHNY, CDR2 SVGAGI (reference sequence). The junction had 4 bases not matched to a gene; V was cut back by 0 bases and J by 6 bases. The chain's CDR3 is CASSYSRGQGYEKLFF. For the CDR3, the DNA is TGTGCCAGCAGTTACTCGAGGGGACAGGGGTATGAAAAACTGTTTTTT.

This chain uses TRBV27 with TRBJ2-7, with TRBD2 matching 10 bases. J lost 9 bases, V lost 4 bases, and 9 bases had no gene match. The germline V gene encodes CDR1 MNHEY and CDR2 SMNVEV (reference sequence). The CDR3 loop spans 14 amino acids. For the CDR3, the DNA is TGTGCCAGCAGTTCTACTAGCGGGACAACTCCGCAGTACTTC. It is translated as CASSSTSGTTPQYF.

This chain connects TRBV25-1 to TRBJ1-2; possible D gene TRBD1, 5 bases. Germline V lookup: CDR1 MGHDK, CDR2 SYGVNS. The CDR3 totals 15 residues. V lost 0 bases, J lost 4 bases, and 12 bases lay in between. This chain's CDR3 is CASSEYPETAYGYTF. The CDR3 DNA reads as TGTGCCAGCAGTGAATACCCGGAGACAGCCTATGGCTACACCTTC.

This chain links TRBV28 with TRBJ2-7; D ambiguous. The CDR3 loop spans 14 amino acids. Trimming pared 5 bases from V and 0 bases from J, leaving 11 bases between. Germline V gene sequence: CDR1 MDHEN, CDR2 SYDVKM. This chain's CDR3 is CASSTEGISYEQYF. CDR3 coding DNA: TGTGCCAGCAGTACAGAAGGAATCTCCTACGAGCAGTACTTC.

About this clone: In the same sample, other DNA sequences code for this CDR3. The chain joins TRBV18 to TRBJ2-5; TRBD1 might be the D (5 bases). Deletions cut 2 bases from V and 5 bases from J, with 9 bases between. Germline V lookup: CDR1 KGHSH, CDR2 LQKENI. The length of the CDR3 is 13 residues. As DNA, the CDR3 is TGTGCCAGCTCACCAAGGGGTACGGAGACCCAGTACTTC. This translates into CASSPRGTETQYF. The full variable domain, rest sourced from reference TRBV18 and TRBJ2-5, is NAGVMQNPRHLVRRRGQEARLRCSPMKGHSHVYWYRQLPEEGLKFMVYLQKENIIDESGMPKERFSAEFPKEGPSILRIQQVVRGDSAAYFCASSPRGTETQYFGPGTRLLVL.

The chain has TRBV19 and TRBJ1-2; D might be TRBD1 (5 bases). Germline V gives CDR1 LNHDA, CDR2 SQIVND (reference sequence). There are 14 residues in the CDR3. Trimming pared 6 bases from V and 4 bases from J, leaving 15 bases between. CDR3 region: CASRAAGRPYGYTF. The CDR3 DNA reads as TGTGCCAGTAGGGCGGCAGGGAGGCCCTATGGCTACACCTTC.

This clone was observed once. V is TRBV5-4 and J is TRBJ2-7; 9 bases agree with TRBD1. The CDR3 runs 16 residues. CDR1 is SGHNT, CDR2 YYREEE, per germline (reference sequence). Unmatched junction bases numbered 5, after V lost 0 bases and J lost 1 base. Here the CDR3 reads CASSLAGTGLSYEQYF. In nucleotides, the CDR3 is TGTGCCAGCAGCTTGGCCGGGACAGGGTTATCCTACGAGCAGTACTTC.

This chain joins TRBV19 and TRBJ1-5, with D possibly being TRBD1 (5 bases). Germline V CDR1 and CDR2: LNHDA, SQIVND (reference sequence). The CDR3 consists of 14 residues. The germline V and J ends were trimmed by 2 bases and 10 bases, with 15 bases remaining between them. The DNA of the CDR3 is TGTGCCAGTAGTATAAGCAGGGAAGTTCGACCCCAGCATTTT. Amino acid sequence: CASSISREVRPQHF.

V is TRBV5-1 and J is TRBJ1-1, with D perhaps matching TRBD1 (6 bases). The CDR3 has 14 amino acids. Germline values: CDR1 SGHRS, CDR2 YFSETQ. Trimming removed 4 bases at V and 2 bases at J, with 12 bases between. DNA for the CDR3: TGCGCCAGCAGCGAGACCGGGACAAACACTGAAGCTTTCTTT. This sequence encodes CASSETGTNTEAFF. Full variable domain (outside the CDR3, taken from reference TRBV5-1 and TRBJ1-1): KAGVTQTPRYLIKTRGQQVTLSCSPISGHRSVSWYQQTPGQGLQFLFEYFSETQRNKGNFPGRFSGRQFSNSRSEMNVSTLELGDSALYLCASSETGTNTEAFFGQGTRLTVV.

The V and J genes are TRBV6-6 and TRBJ1-1; D remains unclear. V lost 0 bases and J 1 base, leaving 9 bases between the germline ends. This CDR3 contains 15 residues. Germline V CDR1 and CDR2: MNHNY, SVGAGI (reference sequence). The CDR3 spells CASSYSLKTNTEAFF. CDR3 DNA sequence: TGTGCCAGCAGTTACTCTTTAAAGACGAACACTGAAGCTTTCTTT.

The chain recombines TRBV7-9 with TRBJ2-5; D remains ambiguous. The CDR3 spans 14 residues. V dropped 2 bases and J dropped 1 base, with 8 bases sitting between them. Per the germline V gene, CDR1 is SEHNR and CDR2 is FQNEAQ (reference sequence). CDR3 sequence: CASSLIAGQETQYF. The CDR3 nucleotides are TGTGCCAGCAGCTTAATAGCAGGCCAAGAGACCCAGTACTTC.

This chain links TRBV5-1 with TRBJ2-1; 7 positions agree with TRBD2. The V gene end was trimmed by 4 bases and the J gene end by 2 bases; junction bases not matched to a gene: 6. CDR1 and CDR2 (germline): SGHRS, YFSETQ. CDR3 length: 15 amino acids. The CDR3 protein is CASSHSSGAYNEQFF. The CDR3 DNA follows: TGCGCCAGCAGCCACTCTAGCGGAGCCTACAATGAGCAGTTCTTC.

The chain employs TRBV30 and TRBJ2-1, with 7 bases lining up with TRBD2. This CDR3 has 14 residues. V shed 4 bases, J shed 0 bases, and the junction held 3 bases outside the gene matches. The germline gives CDR1 GTSNPN, CDR2 SVGIG (reference sequence). This CDR3 is CAWIRGSSYNEQFF. In nucleotides, the CDR3 is TGTGCCTGGATCCGCGGGAGCTCCTACAATGAGCAGTTCTTC.

Details on this clone: Additional DNA sequences in this sample encode the identical CDR3. The V call is TRBV28, the J call TRBJ1-1, with D perhaps TRBD1 (5 bases). The CDR3 spans 15 residues. V lost 5 bases, J lost 0 bases, and 13 bases lay in between. Germline-derived CDR1 and CDR2 are MDHEN and SYDVKM. The CDR3 loop reads CASSVGGPLNTEAFF. CDR3 DNA sequence: TGTGCCAGCAGTGTTGGGGGACCGTTGAACACTGAAGCTTTCTTT.

The CDR3 sequence is CASSLVPPNDEQFF. For the CDR3, the DNA is TGCGCCAGCAGCTTGGTACCTCCCAACGATGAGCAGTTCTTC. The chain employs TRBV5-1 and TRBJ2-1; no firm D call. In germline, CDR1 is SGHRS, CDR2 YFSETQ. The CDR3 has 14 residues. V was trimmed by 0 bases and J by 8 bases, leaving 12 bases between them.

The chain is built from TRBV18 and TRBJ1-2, with 8 bases aligning to TRBD1. J gave up 9 bases and V 1 base, and 7 bases lay outside the gene matches. This CDR3 spans 14 amino acids. Germline V gives CDR1 KGHSH, CDR2 LQKENI. CDR3 sequence: CASSPRDRLASYTF. For the CDR3, the DNA is TGTGCCAGCTCACCACGGGACAGGCTAGCGAGCTACACCTTC.

This chain uses TRBV19 with TRBJ2-7; the D gene could be TRBD1 or TRBD2 (5 bases each). The CDR3 consists of 15 residues. CDR1 is LNHDA and CDR2 is SQIVND in the germline V gene (reference sequence). V was trimmed by 3 bases and J by 6 bases, leaving 18 bases between them. Written as DNA, the CDR3 is TGTGCCAGTAGTATCCCTGGACATCCTGCGGGCGAGCAGTACTTC. This gives the protein CASSIPGHPAGEQYF.

The rearrangement uses TRBV18 and TRBJ2-7; tentatively, D is TRBD1 (6 bases). CDR1 is KGHSH, CDR2 LQKENI, per germline. Between the trimmed V and J ends, which lost 0 bases and 5 bases, there was a span of 11 bases. The CDR3 totals 14 residues. CDR3 bases: TGTGCCAGCTCACCACCCAGGGGATACGACGAGCAGTACTTC. Encoded protein: CASSPPRGYDEQYF.

This chain connects TRBV4-1 to TRBJ1-5; possible D gene TRBD1, 5 bases. Germline V gene sequence: CDR1 MGHRA, CDR2 YSYEKL. V lost 0 bases to trimming and J lost 6 bases, with 12 bases between them. The CDR3 has 15 amino acids. CDR3: CASSQERRAGQPQHF. The CDR3 DNA reads TGCGCCAGCAGCCAAGAACGCAGGGCGGGTCAGCCCCAGCATTTT.

The CDR3 sequence is CAISVPLTSGKNEQYF. In DNA form, the CDR3 reads TGTGCCATCAGTGTCCCCTTGACTAGCGGTAAAAACGAGCAGTACTTC. The genes are TRBV10-3 and TRBJ2-7, with 9 nucleotides matching TRBD2. The CDR3 is 16 residues long. The ends lost 4 bases at V and 5 bases at J; junction bases unmatched: 12. Germline V gives CDR1 ENHRY, CDR2 SYGVKD.

V and J are TRBV11-2 and TRBJ2-7; D remains unclear. The ends were cut back, 1 base at V and 5 bases at J, with 9 bases in the middle. The CDR3 runs 13 residues. CDR1 and CDR2 from the germline V gene are SGHAT and FQNNGV. This chain's CDR3 is CASSLVSVHEQYF. The DNA for the CDR3 is TGTGCCAGCAGCTTAGTATCCGTCCACGAGCAGTACTTC.

The CDR3: CASSQVERPETQYF. CDR3 nucleotide sequence: TGCGCCAGCAGCCAAGTGGAAAGACCAGAGACCCAGTACTTC. The gene calls are TRBV4-1 and TRBJ2-5; D is unclear. Trimming shortened V by 1 base and J by 4 bases, and 10 bases separated the two germline ends. From germline, CDR1 is MGHRA and CDR2 YSYEKL. The CDR3 is 14 residues long.

V gene TRBV7-3 combines with J gene TRBJ2-5; 13 bases are a match to TRBD2. Looked up from germline, CDR1 is SGHTA and CDR2 is FQGTGA. CDR3 length equals 15 residues. V lost 5 bases, J lost 4 bases, and 4 bases stayed unmatched. In nucleotides, the CDR3 is TGTGCCAGCAGCGTAGGACTAGCGGGAGTAGAGACCCAGTACTTC. Amino acids: CASSVGLAGVETQYF.

This chain links TRBV28 with TRBJ2-1; D is unresolved. Germline V gene lookup returns CDR1 MDHEN and CDR2 SYDVKM. CDR3 length: 14 amino acids. The ends were cut back, 7 bases at V and 0 bases at J, with 10 bases in the middle. CDR3 DNA: TGTGCCAGCAAAGGCCCAAGCTCCTACAATGAGCAGTTCTTC. Translation: CASKGPSSYNEQFF.